The sequence of this T cell receptor beta chain was determined in a study of shared clonotypes between healthy human individuals. Study-wide results and limits: Sampling included only blood; tissue repertoires likely differ.

Free of recent acute infections or vaccinations, the donors were healthy HIV-negative adults. In regard to this clone: Its target is unknown.

The deep-level immunoSEQ assay was used. TCRdb's copy holds only in-frame clones and misses some; the assay was immunoSEQ multiplex PCR. The table has over a million clones, around four fifths seen once. This receptor was identified in a man aged 18 to 30 in good health. Sequenced material: memory CD4+ T cells sorted from blood. Subset: CD45RA-negative fraction.

The CDR3 spells CASSPPGRVDGNTIYF. The CDR3 DNA sequence: TGTGCCAGCTCACCTCCAGGGAGGGTTGACGGAAACACCATATATTTT. The gene calls are TRBV18 and TRBJ1-3, with D maybe TRBD1 (5 bases). From germline, CDR1 is KGHSH and CDR2 LQKENI. The CDR3 totals 16 residues. V was trimmed by 3 bases and J by 4 bases, leaving 16 bases between them.